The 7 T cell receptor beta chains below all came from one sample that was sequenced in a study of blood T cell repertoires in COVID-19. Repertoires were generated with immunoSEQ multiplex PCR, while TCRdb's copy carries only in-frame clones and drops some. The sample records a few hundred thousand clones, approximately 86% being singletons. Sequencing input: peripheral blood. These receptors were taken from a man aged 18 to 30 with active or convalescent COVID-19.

The CDR3 reads CASSSGTGVNTGELFF. The CDR3 DNA is TGTGCCAGCAGCTCCGGGACAGGGGTTAACACCGGGGAGCTGTTTTTT. The chain employs TRBV11-3 and TRBJ2-2, with TRBD1 matching 10 bases. CDR3 length: 16 residues. Trimming at V came to 4 bases and at J to 2 bases, leaving 4 bases not matched to a gene. Germline values: CDR1 SGHNT, CDR2 YENEEA.

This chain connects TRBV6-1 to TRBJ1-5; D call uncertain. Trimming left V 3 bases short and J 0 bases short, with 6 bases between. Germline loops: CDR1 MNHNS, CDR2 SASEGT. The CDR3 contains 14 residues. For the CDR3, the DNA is TGTGCCAGCAGTGACGCAGATAGCAATCAGCCCCAGCATTTT. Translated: CASSDADSNQPQHF.

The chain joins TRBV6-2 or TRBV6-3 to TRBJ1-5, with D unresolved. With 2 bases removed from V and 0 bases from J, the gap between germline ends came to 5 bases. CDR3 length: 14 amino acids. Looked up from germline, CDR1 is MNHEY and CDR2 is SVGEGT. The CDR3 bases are TGTGCCAGCAGTTACGGGCTTAGCAATCAGCCCCAGCATTTT. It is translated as CASSYGLSNQPQHF.

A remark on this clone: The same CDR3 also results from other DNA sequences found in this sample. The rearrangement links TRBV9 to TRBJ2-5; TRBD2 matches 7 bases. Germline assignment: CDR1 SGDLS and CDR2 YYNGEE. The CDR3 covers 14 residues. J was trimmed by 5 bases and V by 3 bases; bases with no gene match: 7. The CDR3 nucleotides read TGTGCCAGCAGCGCGCCTGGGGGAGGGGAGACCCAGTACTTC. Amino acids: CASSAPGGGETQYF.

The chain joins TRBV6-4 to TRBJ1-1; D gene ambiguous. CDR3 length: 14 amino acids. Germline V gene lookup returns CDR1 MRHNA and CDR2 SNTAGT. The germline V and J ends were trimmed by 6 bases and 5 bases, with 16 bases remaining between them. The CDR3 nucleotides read TGTGCCAGCAGAGCGGCGGAGTCGGTGACTGAAGCTTTCTTT. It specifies CASRAAESVTEAFF.

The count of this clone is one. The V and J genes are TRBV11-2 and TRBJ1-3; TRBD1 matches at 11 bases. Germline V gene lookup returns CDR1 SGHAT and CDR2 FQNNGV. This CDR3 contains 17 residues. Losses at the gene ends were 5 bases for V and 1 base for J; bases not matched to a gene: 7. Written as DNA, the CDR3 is TGTGCCAGCAGCGGACGCCGGGACAGGGGGTCTGGAAACACCATATATTTT. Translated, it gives CASSGRRDRGSGNTIYF.

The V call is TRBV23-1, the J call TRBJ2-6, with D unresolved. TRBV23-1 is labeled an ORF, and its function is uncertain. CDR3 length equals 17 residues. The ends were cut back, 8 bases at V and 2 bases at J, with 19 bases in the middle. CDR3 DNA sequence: TGCGCCAGCGCCCTCAAAATCCTCTACCCTGGGGCCAACGTCCTGACTTTC. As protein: CASALKILYPGANVLTF.